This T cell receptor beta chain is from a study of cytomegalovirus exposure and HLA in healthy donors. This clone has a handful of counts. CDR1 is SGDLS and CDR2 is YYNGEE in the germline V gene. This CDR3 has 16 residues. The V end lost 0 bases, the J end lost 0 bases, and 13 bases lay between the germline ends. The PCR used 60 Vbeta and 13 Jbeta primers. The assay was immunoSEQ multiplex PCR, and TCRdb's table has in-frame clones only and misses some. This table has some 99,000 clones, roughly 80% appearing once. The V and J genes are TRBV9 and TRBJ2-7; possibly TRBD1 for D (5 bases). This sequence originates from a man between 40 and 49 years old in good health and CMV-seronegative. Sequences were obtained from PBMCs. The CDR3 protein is CASSVDSGILSYEQYF. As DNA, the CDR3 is TGTGCCAGCAGCGTAGATTCAGGGATCCTCTCCTACGAGCAGTACTTC.